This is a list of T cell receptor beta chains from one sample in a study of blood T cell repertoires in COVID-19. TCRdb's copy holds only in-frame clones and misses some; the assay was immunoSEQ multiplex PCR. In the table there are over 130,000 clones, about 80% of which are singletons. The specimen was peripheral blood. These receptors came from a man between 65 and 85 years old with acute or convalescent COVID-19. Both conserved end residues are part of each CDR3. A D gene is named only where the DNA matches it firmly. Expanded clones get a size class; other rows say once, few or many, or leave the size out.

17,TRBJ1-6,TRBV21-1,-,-,CASSKALYRGLNSPLHF,TGTGCCAGCAGCAAAGCGCTCTACAGGGGCTTGAATTCACCCCTCCACTTT
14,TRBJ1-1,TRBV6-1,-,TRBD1,CASSETWDRGKAFF,TGTGCCAGCAGTGAAACGTGGGACAGGGGTAAAGCTTTCTTT
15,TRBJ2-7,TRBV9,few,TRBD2,CASSHEAGGPHEQYF,TGTGCCAGCAGTCACGAAGCGGGGGGGCCCCACGAGCAGTACTTC
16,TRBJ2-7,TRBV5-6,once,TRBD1,CASSHGLWTGVYEQYF,TGTGCCAGCAGTCACGGCCTTTGGACAGGGGTTTACGAGCAGTACTTC
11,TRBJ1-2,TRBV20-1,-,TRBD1,CSARDRGSYTF,TGCAGTGCTAGGGACAGGGGCTCCTACACCTTC
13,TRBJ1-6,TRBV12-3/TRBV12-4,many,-,CASSLGAVSPLHF,TGTGCCAGCAGTTTAGGTGCAGTTTCACCCCTCCACTTT
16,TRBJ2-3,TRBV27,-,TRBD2,CASSRMAGVGTDTQYF,TGTGCCAGCAGTCGGATGGCGGGGGTGGGCACAGATACGCAGTATTTT
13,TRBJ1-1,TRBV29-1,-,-,CSALQDMNTEAFF,TGCAGCGCCTTACAGGATATGAACACTGAAGCTTTCTTT
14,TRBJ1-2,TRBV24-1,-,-,CATSAGGALNGYTF,TGTGCCACCAGTGCGGGGGGCGCATTAAATGGCTACACCTTC
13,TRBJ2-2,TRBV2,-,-,CATQFANTGELFF,TGTGCCACGCAGTTCGCGAACACCGGGGAGCTGTTTTTT
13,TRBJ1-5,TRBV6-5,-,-,CASSYSTHQPQHF,TGTGCCAGCAGTTACTCCACACATCAGCCCCAGCATTTT
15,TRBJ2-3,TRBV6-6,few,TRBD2,CASIGRRGGLGTQYF,TGTGCCAGCATTGGGAGGCGGGGGGGATTGGGTACGCAGTATTTT
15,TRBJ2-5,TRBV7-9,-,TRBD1,CASSSDRFPPETQYF,TGTGCCAGCAGCTCGGACAGGTTCCCCCCAGAGACCCAGTACTTC
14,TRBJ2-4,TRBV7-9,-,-,CASSMVGAGTIQYF,TGTGCCAGCAGCATGGTTGGGGCGGGGACCATTCAGTACTTC
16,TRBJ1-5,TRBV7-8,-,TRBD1,CASSLVHGTGGEPQHF,TGTGCCAGCAGCTTAGTCCACGGGACAGGAGGGGAGCCCCAGCATTTT
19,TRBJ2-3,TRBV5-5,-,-,CASSTWRIGFHLGADTQYF,TGTGCCAGCAGCACCTGGCGGATTGGTTTCCACCTCGGGGCAGATACGCAGTATTTT
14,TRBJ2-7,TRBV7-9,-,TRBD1,CASTSDRGTYEQYF,TGTGCCAGCACCTCCGACAGGGGGACCTACGAGCAGTACTTC
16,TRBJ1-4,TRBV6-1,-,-,CASSGTGFLTNEKLFF,TGTGCCAGCAGTGGAACAGGGTTTTTAACTAATGAAAAACTGTTTTTT
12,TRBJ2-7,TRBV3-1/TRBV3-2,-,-,CASSHRGGEQYF,TGTGCCAGCAGCCACAGGGGTGGCGAGCAGTACTTC
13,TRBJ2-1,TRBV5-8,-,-,CASSLGSFNEQFF,TGTGCCAGCAGCTTGGGAAGCTTCAATGAGCAGTTCTTC
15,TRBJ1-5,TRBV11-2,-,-,CASSLGDGQTRPQHF,TGTGCCAGCAGCTTAGGTGACGGACAGACACGGCCCCAGCATTTT
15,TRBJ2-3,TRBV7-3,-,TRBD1,CASQRTGAPTDTQYF,TGTGCCAGTCAACGGACAGGGGCGCCCACAGATACGCAGTATTTT
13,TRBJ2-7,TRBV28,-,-,CASSSNPLNEQYF,TGTGCCAGCAGTTCTAACCCCTTAAACGAGCAGTACTTC
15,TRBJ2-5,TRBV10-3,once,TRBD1,CATFDRDGGQETQYF,TGTGCCACCTTTGACAGGGACGGTGGACAAGAGACCCAGTACTTC
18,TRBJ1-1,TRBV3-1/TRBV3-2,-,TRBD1,CASSSSGTGGFINTEAFF,TGTGCCAGCAGCTCCTCCGGGACAGGGGGCTTTATAAACACTGAAGCTTTCTTT
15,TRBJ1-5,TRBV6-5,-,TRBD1,CASLEDRLRGQPQHF,TGTGCCAGCCTAGAGGACAGGTTACGCGGTCAGCCCCAGCATTTT
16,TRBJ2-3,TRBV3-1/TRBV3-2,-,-,CASSQEAQDYTDTQYF,TGTGCCAGCAGCCAAGAGGCGCAGGACTACACAGATACGCAGTATTTT
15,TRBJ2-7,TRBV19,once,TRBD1,CASSRQGKSSYEQYF,TGTGCCAGTAGTAGACAGGGTAAAAGCTCCTACGAGCAGTACTTC
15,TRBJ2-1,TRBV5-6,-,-,CASSFGLSRPDEQFF,TGTGCCAGCAGCTTTGGACTTTCGAGGCCGGATGAGCAGTTCTTC
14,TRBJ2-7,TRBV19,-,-,CASSTVGSSYEQYF,TGTGCCAGTTCCACAGTTGGTAGCTCCTACGAGCAGTACTTC
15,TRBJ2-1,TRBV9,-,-,CASSLVDSRYNEQFF,TGTGCCAGCAGCCTCGTCGACTCGCGATACAATGAGCAGTTCTTC
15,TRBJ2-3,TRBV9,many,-,CASSVALAASDTQYF,TGTGCCAGCAGCGTAGCCTTAGCGGCGTCTGATACGCAGTATTTT
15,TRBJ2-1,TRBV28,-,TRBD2,CASSLVAGVSNEQFF,TGTGCCAGCAGTTTGGTAGCGGGAGTTAGCAATGAGCAGTTCTTC
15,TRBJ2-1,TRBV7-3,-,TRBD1,CASSFAGGSYNEQFF,TGTGCCAGCAGCTTCGCAGGGGGCTCCTACAATGAGCAGTTCTTC
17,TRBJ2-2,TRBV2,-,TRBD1,CASSPTTGGLNTGELFF,TGTGCCAGCAGTCCTACTACAGGGGGCTTGAACACCGGGGAGCTGTTTTTT
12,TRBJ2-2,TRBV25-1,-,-,CASRRDGRELFF,TGTGCCAGCAGGCGGGACGGCCGGGAGCTGTTTTTT
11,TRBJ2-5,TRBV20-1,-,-,CSATTRETQYF,TGCAGTGCTACTACTCGAGAGACCCAGTACTTC
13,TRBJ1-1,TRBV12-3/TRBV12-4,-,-,CASSLQGDTEAFF,TGTGCCAGCAGTTTACAGGGCGACACTGAAGCTTTCTTT
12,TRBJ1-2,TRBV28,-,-,CASGWDIYGYTF,TGTGCCAGCGGATGGGACATCTATGGCTACACCTTC
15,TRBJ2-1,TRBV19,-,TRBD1,CASSMIGDRNNEQFF,TGTGCCAGTAGTATGATCGGGGACAGAAACAATGAGCAGTTCTTC
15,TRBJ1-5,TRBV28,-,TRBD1,CASSLPSGGTQPQHF,TGTGCCAGCAGTTTACCTTCAGGGGGCACTCAGCCCCAGCATTTT
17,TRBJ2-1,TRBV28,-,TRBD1,CASKSRVRDRVDSEQFF,TGTGCCAGCAAGTCCCGAGTCCGGGACAGGGTCGACAGTGAGCAGTTCTTC
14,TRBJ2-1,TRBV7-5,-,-,CARSLFVWGDGEFF,TGTGCCAGAAGCTTGTTCGTCTGGGGGGATGGGGAATTCTTC
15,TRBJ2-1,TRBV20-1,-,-,CSASASRGVNEGQFF,TGCAGTGCTAGTGCGTCCCGCGGGGTGAATGAGGGGCAGTTCTTC
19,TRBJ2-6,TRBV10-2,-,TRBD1,CASSELIGAGGSGANVLTF,TGCGCCAGCAGTGAGCTAATAGGGGCAGGGGGCTCTGGGGCCAACGTCCTGACTTTC
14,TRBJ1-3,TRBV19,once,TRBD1,CASRKTGAGNTIYF,TGTGCCAGCCGGAAGACAGGGGCTGGAAACACCATATATTTT
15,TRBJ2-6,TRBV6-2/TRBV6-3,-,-,CASSQLSSGANVLTF,TGTGCCAGCAGCCAATTGAGCTCTGGGGCCAACGTCCTGACTTTC
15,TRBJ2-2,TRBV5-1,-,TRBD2,CASSLGTSGMRELFF,TGCGCCAGCAGCCTTGGGACTAGCGGGATGAGGGAGCTGTTTTTT
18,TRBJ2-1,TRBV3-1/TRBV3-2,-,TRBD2,CASSQEDGGLISYNEQFF,TGTGCCAGCAGCCAAGAAGATGGGGGACTAATCTCCTACAATGAGCAGTTCTTC
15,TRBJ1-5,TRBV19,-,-,CASTPGLYSNQPQHF,TGTGCCAGTACTCCGGGACTTTATAGCAATCAGCCCCAGCATTTT
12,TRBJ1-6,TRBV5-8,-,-,CASSRRNSPLHF,TGTGCCAGCAGTCGCCGGAATTCACCCCTCCACTTT